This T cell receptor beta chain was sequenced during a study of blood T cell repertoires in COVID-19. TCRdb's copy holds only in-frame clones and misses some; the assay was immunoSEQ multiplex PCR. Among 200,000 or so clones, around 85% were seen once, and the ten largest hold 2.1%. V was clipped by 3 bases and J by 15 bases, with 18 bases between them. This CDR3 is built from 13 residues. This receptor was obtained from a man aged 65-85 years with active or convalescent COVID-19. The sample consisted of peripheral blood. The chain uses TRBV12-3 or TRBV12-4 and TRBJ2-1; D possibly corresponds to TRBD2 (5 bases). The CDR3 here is CASSLDQADSRFF. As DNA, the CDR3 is TGTGCCAGCAGTTTGGATCAGGCGGACTCTAGGTTCTTC.